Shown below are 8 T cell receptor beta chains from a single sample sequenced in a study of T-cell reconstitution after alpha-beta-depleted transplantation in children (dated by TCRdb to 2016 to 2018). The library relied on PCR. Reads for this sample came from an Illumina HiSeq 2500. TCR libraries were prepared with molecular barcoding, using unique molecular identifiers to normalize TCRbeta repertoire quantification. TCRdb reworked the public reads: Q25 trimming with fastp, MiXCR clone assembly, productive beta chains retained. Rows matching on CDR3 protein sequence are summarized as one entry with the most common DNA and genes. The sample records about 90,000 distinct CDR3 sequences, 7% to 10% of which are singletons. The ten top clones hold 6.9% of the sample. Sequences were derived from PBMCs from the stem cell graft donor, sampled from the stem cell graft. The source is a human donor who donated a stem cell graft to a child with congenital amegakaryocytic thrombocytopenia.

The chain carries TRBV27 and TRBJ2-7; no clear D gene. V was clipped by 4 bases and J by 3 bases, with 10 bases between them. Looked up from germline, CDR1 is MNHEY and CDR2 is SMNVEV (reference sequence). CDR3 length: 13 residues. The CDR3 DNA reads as TGTGCCAGCAGTTCACCCATGTACTACGAGCAGTACTTC. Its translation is CASSSPMYYEQYF.

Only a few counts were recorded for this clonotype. The CDR3 sequence: CASSQVEGARDGYTF. CDR3 sequence (DNA): TGCGCCAGCAGCCAAGTTGAGGGGGCGAGGGATGGCTACACCTTC. The chain couples TRBV4-1 to TRBJ1-2; 7 bases are shared with TRBD1. The CDR3 extends over 15 amino acids. Germline-derived CDR1 and CDR2 are MGHRA and YSYEKL. V lost 1 base, J lost 6 bases, and 8 bases stayed unmatched.

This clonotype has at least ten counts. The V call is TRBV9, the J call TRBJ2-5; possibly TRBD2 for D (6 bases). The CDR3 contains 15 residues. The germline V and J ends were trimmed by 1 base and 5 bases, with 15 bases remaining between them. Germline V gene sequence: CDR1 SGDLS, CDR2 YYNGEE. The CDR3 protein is CASSVRTGREETQYF. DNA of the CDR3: TGTGCCAGCAGCGTAAGAACCGGGAGAGAGGAGACCCAGTACTTC.

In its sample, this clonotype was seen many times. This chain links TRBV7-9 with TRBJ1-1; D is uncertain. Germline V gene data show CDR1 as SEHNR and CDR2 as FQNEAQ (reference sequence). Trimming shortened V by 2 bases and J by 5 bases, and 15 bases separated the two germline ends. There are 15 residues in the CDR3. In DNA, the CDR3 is TGTGCCAGCAGCTTAATCTCTCTCGTGGGGACTGAAGCTTTCTTT. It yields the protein CASSLISLVGTEAFF.

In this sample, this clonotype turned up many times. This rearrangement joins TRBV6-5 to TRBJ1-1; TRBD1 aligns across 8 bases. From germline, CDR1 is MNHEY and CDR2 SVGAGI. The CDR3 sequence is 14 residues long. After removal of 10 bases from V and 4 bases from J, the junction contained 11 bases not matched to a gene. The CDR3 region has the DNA TGTGCCACGGGACAGGCGGTGTGGGGCACTGAAGCTTTCTTT. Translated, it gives CATGQAVWGTEAFF.

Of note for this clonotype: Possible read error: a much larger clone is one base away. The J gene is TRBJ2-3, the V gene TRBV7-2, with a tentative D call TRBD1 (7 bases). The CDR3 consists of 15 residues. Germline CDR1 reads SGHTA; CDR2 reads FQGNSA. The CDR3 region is CASSAAGGRTATQYF. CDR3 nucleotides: TGTGCCAGCAGCGCCGCAGGGGGGAGAACAGCTACGCAGTATTTT.

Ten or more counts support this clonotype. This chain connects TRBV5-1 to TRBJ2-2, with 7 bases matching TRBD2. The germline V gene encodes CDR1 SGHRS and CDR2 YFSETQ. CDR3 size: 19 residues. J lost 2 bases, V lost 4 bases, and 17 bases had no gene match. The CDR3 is CASSPEALADRLNTGELFF. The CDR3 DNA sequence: TGCGCCAGCAGCCCGGAGGCTCTAGCGGACCGCCTTAACACCGGGGAGCTGTTTTTT.

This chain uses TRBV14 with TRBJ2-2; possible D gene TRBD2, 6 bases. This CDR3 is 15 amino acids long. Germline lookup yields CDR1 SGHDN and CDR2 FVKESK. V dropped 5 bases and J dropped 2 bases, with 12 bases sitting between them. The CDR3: CASSRRDSNTGELFF. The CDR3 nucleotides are TGTGCCAGCAGCAGGCGGGATTCCAACACCGGGGAGCTGTTTTTT.